The text below deals with one TCR beta chain. What it binds is unknown. The data belong to a study of T cell responses to AZD1222 COVID-19 vaccine. The study's findings and limits: All repertoire sampling was performed exclusively after the peak T cell response. CD4 TCRs associated with vaccination spanned spike, dominating at 160-218 and 743-854. The sample set comprised mostly white British donors with more females, and clonal diversity was possibly underestimated.

Using immunoSEQ multiplex PCR, the repertoire was profiled, and TCRdb retains in-frame clones only, with some absent. This table holds more than 140,000 clones, about nine tenths found once. V was shortened by 8 bases and J by 7 bases, with 9 bases between the two germline ends. This CDR3 is 12 amino acids long. CDR1 and CDR2 (germline): MNHEY, SMNVEV (reference sequence). The sample consisted of peripheral blood, taken on day 0 of AZD1222 vaccination. This receptor was identified in an adult in good health. The chain couples TRBV27 to TRBJ1-6; no definite D call. The CDR3 protein is CASGPTNSPLHF. The CDR3 DNA is TGTGCCAGCGGTCCGACCAATTCACCCCTCCACTTT.